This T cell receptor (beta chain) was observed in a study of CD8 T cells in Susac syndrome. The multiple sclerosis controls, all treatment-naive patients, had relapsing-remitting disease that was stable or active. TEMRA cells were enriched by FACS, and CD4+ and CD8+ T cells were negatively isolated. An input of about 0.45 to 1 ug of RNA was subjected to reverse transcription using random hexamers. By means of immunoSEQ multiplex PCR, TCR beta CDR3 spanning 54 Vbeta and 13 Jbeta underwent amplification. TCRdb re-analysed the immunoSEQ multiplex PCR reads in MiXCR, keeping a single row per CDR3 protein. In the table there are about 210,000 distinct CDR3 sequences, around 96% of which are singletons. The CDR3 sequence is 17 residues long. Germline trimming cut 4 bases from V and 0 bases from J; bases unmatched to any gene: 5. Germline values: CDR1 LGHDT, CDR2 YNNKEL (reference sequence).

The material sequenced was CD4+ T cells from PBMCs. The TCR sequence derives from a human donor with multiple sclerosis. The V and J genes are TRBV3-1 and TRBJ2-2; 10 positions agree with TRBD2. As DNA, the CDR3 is TGTGCCAGCAGCCTTCTAGCGGGGGTATCGAACACCGGGGAGCTGTTTTTT. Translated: CASSLLAGVSNTGELFF.